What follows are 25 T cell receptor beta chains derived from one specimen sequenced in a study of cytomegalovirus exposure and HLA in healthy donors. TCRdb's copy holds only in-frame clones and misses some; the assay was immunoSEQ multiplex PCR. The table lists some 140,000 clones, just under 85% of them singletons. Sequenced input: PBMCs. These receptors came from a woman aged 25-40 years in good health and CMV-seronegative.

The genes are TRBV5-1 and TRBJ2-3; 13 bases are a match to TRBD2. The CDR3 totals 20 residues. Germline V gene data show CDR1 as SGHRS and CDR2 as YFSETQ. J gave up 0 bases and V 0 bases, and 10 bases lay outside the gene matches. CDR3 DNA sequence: TGCGCCAGCAGCTTGGTCGGAAAACTAGCGGGGGGGCCTAGCACAGATACGCAGTATTTT. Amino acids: CASSLVGKLAGGPSTDTQYF.

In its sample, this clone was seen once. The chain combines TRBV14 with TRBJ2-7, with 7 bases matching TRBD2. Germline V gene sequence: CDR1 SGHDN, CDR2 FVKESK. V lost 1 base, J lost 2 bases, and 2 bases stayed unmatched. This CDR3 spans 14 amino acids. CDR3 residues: CASSQGLAPYEQYF. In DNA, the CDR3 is TGTGCCAGCAGCCAAGGACTAGCTCCCTACGAGCAGTACTTC. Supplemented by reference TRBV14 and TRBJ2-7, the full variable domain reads EAGVTQFPSHSVIEKGQTVTLRCDPISGHDNLYWYRRVMGKEIKFLLHFVKESKQDESGMPNNRFLAERTGGTYSTLKVQPAELEDSGVYFCASSQGLAPYEQYFGPGTRLTVT.

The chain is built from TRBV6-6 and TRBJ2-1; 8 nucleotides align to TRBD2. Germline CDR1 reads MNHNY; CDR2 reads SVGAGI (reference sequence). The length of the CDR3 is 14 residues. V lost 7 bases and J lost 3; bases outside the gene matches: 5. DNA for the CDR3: TGTGCCAGCAATTTAGCGGGACTCTACAATGAGCAGTTCTTC. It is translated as CASNLAGLYNEQFF.

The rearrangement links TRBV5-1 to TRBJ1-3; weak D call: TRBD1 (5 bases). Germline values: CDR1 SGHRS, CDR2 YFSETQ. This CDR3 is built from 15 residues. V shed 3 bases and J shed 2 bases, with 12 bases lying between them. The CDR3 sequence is CASSWTPQAGNTIYF. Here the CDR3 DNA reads TGCGCCAGCAGCTGGACACCCCAGGCTGGAAACACCATATATTTT.

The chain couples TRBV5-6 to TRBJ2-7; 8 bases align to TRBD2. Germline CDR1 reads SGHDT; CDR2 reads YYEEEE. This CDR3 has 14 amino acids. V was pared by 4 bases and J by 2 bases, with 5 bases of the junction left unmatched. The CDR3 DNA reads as TGTGCCAGCAGCGGCCCGGGGGGGCCCTACGAGCAGTACTTC. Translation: CASSGPGGPYEQYF.

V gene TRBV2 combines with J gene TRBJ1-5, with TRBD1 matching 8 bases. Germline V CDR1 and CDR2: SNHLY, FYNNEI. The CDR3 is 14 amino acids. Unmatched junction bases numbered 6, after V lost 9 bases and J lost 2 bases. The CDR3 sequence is CARAGQGGNQPQHF. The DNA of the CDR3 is TGTGCCAGGGCAGGACAGGGCGGCAATCAGCCCCAGCATTTT. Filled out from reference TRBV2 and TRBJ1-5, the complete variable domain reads EPEVTQTPSHQVTQMGQEVILRCVPISNHLYFYWYRQILGQKVEFLVSFYNNEISEKSEIFDDQFSVERPDGSNFTLKIRSTKLEDSAMYFCARAGQGGNQPQHFGDGTRLSIL.

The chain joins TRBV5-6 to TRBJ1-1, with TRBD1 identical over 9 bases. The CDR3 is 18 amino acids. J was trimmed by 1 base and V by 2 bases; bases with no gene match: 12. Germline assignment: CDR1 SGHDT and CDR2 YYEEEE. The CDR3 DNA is TGTGCCAGCAGCTTAATCCTCTCGACAGGGGGAAGGAACACTGAAGCTTTCTTT. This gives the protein CASSLILSTGGRNTEAFF.

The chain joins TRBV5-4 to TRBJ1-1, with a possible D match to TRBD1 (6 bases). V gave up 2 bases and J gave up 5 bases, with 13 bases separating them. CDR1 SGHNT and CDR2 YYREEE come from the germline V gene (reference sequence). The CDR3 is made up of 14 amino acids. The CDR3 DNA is TGTGCCAGCAGCTTTGGGGGGGCTCGTACTGAAGCTTTCTTT. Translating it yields CASSFGGARTEAFF.

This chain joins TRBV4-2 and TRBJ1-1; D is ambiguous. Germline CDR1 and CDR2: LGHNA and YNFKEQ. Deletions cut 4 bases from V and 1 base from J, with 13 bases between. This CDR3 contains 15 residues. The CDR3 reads CASSRQLPGNTEAFF. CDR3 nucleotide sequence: TGTGCCAGCAGCCGCCAACTCCCGGGGAACACTGAAGCTTTCTTT.

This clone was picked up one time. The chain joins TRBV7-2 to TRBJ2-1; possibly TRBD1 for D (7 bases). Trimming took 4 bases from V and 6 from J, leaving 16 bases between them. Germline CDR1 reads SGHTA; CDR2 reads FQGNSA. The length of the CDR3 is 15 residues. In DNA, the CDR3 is TGTGCCAGCAGCTCGGAGGGGGCACCTTCCAATGAGCAGTTCTTC. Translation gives CASSSEGAPSNEQFF.

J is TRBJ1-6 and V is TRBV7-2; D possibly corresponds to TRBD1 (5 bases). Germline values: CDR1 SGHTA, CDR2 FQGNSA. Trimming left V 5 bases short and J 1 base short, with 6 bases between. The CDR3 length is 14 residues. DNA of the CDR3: TGTGCCAGCAGCCAGGGTTCCTATAATTCACCCCTCCACTTT. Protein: CASSQGSYNSPLHF.

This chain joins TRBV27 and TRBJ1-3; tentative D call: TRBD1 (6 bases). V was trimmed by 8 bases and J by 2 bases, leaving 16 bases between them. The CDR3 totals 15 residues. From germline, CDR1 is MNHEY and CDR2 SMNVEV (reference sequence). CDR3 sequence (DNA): TGTGCCAGCGCCCGGGGGGGGGCGACTGGAAACACCATATATTTT. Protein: CASARGGATGNTIYF.

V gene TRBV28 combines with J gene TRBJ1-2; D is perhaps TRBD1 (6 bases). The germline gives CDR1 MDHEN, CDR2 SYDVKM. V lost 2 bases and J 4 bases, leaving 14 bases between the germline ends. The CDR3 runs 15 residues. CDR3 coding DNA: TGTGCCAGCAGTTTAGGAAAAGGGGGTGGCTATGGCTACACCTTC. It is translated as CASSLGKGGGYGYTF.

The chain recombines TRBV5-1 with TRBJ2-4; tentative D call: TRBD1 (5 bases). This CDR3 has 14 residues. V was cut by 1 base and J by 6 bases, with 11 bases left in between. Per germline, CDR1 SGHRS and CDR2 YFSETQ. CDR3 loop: CASSLQGLGNIQYF. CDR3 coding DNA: TGCGCCAGCAGCTTGCAGGGCCTCGGAAACATTCAGTACTTC.

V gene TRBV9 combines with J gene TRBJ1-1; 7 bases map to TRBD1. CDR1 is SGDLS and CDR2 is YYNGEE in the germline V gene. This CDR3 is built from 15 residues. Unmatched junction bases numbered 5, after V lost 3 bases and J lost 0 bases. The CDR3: CASSEGTDLNTEAFF. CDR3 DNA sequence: TGTGCCAGCAGCGAAGGGACAGACCTGAACACTGAAGCTTTCTTT.

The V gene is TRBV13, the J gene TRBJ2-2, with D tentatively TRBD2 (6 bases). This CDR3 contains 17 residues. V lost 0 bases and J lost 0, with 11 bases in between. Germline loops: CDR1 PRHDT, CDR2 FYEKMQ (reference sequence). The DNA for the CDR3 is TGTGCCAGCAGCTTAGGCCAGTGGGGGGCGAACACCGGGGAGCTGTTTTTT. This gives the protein CASSLGQWGANTGELFF.

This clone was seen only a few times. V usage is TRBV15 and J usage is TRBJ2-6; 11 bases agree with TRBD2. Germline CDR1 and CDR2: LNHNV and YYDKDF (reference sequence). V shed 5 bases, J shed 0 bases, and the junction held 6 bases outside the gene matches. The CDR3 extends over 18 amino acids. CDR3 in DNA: TGTGCCACCAGCGGCACTAGCGGGGGCCGCTCTGGGGCCAACGTCCTGACTTTC. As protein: CATSGTSGGRSGANVLTF.

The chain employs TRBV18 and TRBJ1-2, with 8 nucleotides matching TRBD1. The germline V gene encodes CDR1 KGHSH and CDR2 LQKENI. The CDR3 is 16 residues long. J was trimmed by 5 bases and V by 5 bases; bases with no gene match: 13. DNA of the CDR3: TGTGCCAGCTCAGAGAACGGACAGGGAGTATATTATGGCTACACCTTC. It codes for CASSENGQGVYYGYTF.

DNA of the CDR3: TGTGCCAGCAGTTTAAAGGCGGGGAACACCGGGGAGCTGTTTTTT. Residues: CASSLKAGNTGELFF. This chain connects TRBV27 to TRBJ2-2; tentative D call: TRBD2 (5 bases). This CDR3 is built from 15 residues. V was clipped by 2 bases and J by 1 base, with 8 bases between them. Germline V lookup: CDR1 MNHEY, CDR2 SMNVEV (reference sequence).

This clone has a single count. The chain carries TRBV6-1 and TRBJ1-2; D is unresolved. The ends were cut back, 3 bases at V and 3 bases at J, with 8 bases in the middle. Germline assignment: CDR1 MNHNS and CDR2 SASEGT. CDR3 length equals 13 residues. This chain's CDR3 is CASSDRKDYGYTF. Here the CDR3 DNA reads TGTGCCAGCAGTGACAGGAAGGACTATGGCTACACCTTC.

The CDR3 sequence is CASSRQGGFVNEQFF. The CDR3 DNA sequence: TGTGCCAGTAGCAGACAGGGAGGATTCGTCAATGAGCAGTTCTTC. V usage is TRBV19 and J usage is TRBJ2-1; D is possibly TRBD1 (7 bases). CDR1 and CDR2 from the germline V gene are LNHDA and SQIVND (reference sequence). This CDR3 region has 15 residues. The V end lost 6 bases, the J end lost 6 bases, and 18 bases lay between the germline ends. Looking up the rest from reference TRBV19 and TRBJ2-1 gives the full variable domain: DGGITQSPKYLFRKEGQNVTLSCEQNLNHDAMYWYRQDPGQGLRLIYYSQIVNDFQKGDIAEGYSVSREKKESFPLTVTSAQKNPTAFYLCASSRQGGFVNEQFFGPGTRLTVL.

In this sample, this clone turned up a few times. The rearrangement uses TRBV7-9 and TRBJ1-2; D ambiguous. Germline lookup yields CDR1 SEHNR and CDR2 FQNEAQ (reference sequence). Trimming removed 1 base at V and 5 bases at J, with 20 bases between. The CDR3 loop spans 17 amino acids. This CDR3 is CASSLGSSADPRYGYTF. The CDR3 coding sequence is TGTGCCAGCAGCTTAGGTAGTTCGGCAGACCCGAGGTATGGCTACACCTTC.

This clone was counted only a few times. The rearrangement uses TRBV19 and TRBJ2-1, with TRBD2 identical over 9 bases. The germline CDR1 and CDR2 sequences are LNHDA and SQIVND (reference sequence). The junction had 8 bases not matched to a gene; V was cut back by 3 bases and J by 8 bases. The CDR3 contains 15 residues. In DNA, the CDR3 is TGTGCCAGTAGTATTATGGGACTAGCTGTCGATGAGCAGTTCTTC. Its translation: CASSIMGLAVDEQFF.

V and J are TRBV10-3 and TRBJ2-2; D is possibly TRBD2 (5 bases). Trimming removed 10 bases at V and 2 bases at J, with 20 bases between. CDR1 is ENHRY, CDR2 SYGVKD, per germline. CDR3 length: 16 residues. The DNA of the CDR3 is TGTGCCACCCGGGCCCCGGGATCGACTAACACCGGGGAGCTGTTTTTT. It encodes CATRAPGSTNTGELFF.

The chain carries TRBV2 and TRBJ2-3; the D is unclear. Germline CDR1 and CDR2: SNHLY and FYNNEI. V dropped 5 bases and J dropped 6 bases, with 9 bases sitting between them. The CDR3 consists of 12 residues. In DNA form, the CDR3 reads TGTGCCAGCAGTCGCGGTACGGATACGCAGTATTTT. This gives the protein CASSRGTDTQYF.